This TCR beta chain was retrieved from a study of shared clonotypes between healthy human individuals. Deletions cut 0 bases from V and 3 bases from J, with 11 bases between. The CDR3 sequence is 15 residues long. Germline CDR1 reads LGHNA; CDR2 reads YSLEER. Profiling relied on immunoSEQ multiplex PCR, and the TCRdb table lists in-frame clones only, not all of them. The repertoire consists of about 2.2 million clones, with around 95% occurring once and the leading ten covering over 1.5%. Naive CD8 isolation took CD45RO-negative cells positively selected for CCR7 and excluded terminally differentiated effector memory CD45RA+ cells. This clone appeared a few times.

The gene calls are TRBV4-3 and TRBJ1-1; D remains unclear. Input material: naive CD8+ T cells from PBMCs. This receptor was identified in a man younger than 30 in good health. Some clones in this sample may be carry-over from other donors' samples. The chain's CDR3 is CASSQDHPGHTEAFF. CDR3 nucleotides: TGCGCCAGCAGCCAAGATCACCCAGGTCACACTGAAGCTTTCTTT.